The sequence of this T cell receptor beta chain was determined in a study of blood T cell repertoires in COVID-19. Study context: Samples representing acute and convalescent COVID-19 were sourced from the United States, Italy and Spain. T cells, B-cell-depleted T cells, or PBMCs supplied cDNA or gDNA.

Per the original methods: Quantification of nucleated cells was approximated via reference gene primer amplification. Profiling relied on immunoSEQ multiplex PCR, and the TCRdb table lists in-frame clones only, not all of them. From that table come the V and J calls and clone size; the DNA was used to work out D and trimming. The data hold 60,000 to 75,000 clones, with 87% observed a single time. The CDR3 is made up of 13 amino acids. Trimming took off 1 base at V and 6 bases at J, with 7 bases between the two ends. Looked up from germline, CDR1 is SGHNT and CDR2 is YENEEA. The sequence derives from a man aged 55 to 70 with acute or convalescent COVID-19. The sequenced sample consisted of peripheral blood. The V and J genes are TRBV11-3 and TRBJ1-3; D uncertain. The CDR3 DNA follows: TGTGCCAGCAGCTTAGGGGGAGCAAACACCATATATTTT. This sequence encodes CASSLGGANTIYF.